This T cell receptor beta chain emerged from a study of blood T cell repertoires in COVID-19. The table came from immunoSEQ multiplex PCR; TCRdb's copy has only in-frame clones and leaves some out. The top ten clones hold 3.5% to 4.5% of a sample with 200,000 to 300,000 clones, 88% of them seen once. The CDR3 consists of 15 residues. Germline values: CDR1 SGHRS, CDR2 YFSETQ. Trimming left V 0 bases short and J 1 base short, with 10 bases between. The sample was peripheral blood. This sequence was found in a man aged 55 to 69 who had recovered from COVID-19. The chain carries TRBV5-1 and TRBJ2-5, with unresolved D. The CDR3 reads CASSLAWATQETQYF. CDR3 in DNA: TGCGCCAGCAGCTTGGCCTGGGCAACCCAAGAGACCCAGTACTTC.